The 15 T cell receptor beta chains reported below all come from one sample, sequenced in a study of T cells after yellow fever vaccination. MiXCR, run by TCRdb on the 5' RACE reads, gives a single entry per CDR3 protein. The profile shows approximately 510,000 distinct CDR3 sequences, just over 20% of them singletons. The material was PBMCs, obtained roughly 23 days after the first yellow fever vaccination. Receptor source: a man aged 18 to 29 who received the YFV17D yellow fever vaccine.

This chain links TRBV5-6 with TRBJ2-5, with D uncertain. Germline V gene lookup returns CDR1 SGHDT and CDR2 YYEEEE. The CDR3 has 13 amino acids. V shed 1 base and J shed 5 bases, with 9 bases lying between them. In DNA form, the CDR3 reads TGTGCCAGCAGCTTGACTCCGAAGGAGACCCAGTACTTC. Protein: CASSLTPKETQYF.

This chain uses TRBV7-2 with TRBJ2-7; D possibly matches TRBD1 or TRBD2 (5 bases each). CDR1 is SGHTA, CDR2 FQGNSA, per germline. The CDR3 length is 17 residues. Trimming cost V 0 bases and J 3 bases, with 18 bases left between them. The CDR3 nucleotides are TGTGCCAGCAGCTTAGCTCCGGGACGGAGGCCCCTCTACGAGCAGTACTTC. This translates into CASSLAPGRRPLYEQYF.

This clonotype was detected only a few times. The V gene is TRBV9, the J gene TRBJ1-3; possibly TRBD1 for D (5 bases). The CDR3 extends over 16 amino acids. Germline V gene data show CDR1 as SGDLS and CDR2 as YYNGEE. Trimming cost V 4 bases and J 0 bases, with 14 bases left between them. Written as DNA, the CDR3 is TGTGCCAGCAGCCGATACGGGGGAAGCTCTGGAAACACCATATATTTT. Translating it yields CASSRYGGSSGNTIYF.

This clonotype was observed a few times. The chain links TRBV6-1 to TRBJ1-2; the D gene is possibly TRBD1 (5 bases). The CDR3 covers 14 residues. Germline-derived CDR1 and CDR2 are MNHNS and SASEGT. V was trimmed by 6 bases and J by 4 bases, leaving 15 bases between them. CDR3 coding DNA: TGTGCCAGCAGCTCCCTGGGGCCAAGCTATGGCTACACCTTC. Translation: CASSSLGPSYGYTF.

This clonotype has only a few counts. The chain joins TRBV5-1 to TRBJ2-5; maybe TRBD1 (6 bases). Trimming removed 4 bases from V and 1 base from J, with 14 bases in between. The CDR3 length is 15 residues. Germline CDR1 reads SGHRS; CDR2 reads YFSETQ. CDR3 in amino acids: CASSVDSTFQETQYF. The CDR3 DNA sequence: TGCGCCAGCAGCGTGGACAGTACGTTCCAAGAGACCCAGTACTTC.

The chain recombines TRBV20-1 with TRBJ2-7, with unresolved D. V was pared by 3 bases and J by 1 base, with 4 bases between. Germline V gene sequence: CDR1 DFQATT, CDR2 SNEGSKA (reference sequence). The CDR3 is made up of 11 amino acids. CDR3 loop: CSARGSYEQYV. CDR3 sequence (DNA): TGCAGTGCTAGGGGGTCCTACGAGCAGTACGTC.

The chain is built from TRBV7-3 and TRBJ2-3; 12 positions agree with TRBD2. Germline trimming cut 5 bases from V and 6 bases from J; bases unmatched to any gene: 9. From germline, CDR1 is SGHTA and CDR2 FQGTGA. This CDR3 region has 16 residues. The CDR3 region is CASSQPSGGAIDTQYF. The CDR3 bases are TGTGCCAGCAGCCAACCTAGCGGGGGGGCCATTGATACGCAGTATTTT.

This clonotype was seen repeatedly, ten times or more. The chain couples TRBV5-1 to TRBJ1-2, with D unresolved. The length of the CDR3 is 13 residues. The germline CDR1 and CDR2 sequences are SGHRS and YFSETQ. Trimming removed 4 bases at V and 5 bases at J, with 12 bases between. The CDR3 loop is CASSNVPLYGYTF. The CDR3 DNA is TGCGCCAGCAGCAACGTCCCGCTTTATGGCTACACCTTC. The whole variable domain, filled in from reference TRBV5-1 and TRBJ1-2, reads KAGVTQTPRYLIKTRGQQVTLSCSPISGHRSVSWYQQTPGQGLQFLFEYFSETQRNKGNFPGRFSGRQFSNSRSEMNVSTLELGDSALYLCASSNVPLYGYTFGSGTRLTVV.

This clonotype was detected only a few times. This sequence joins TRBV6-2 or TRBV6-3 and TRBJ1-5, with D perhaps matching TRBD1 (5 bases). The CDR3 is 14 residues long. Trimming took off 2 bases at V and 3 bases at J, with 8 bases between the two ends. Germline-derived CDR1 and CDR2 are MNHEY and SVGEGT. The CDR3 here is CASSYRQLNQPQHF. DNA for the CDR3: TGTGCCAGCAGTTACAGACAGCTCAATCAGCCCCAGCATTTT.

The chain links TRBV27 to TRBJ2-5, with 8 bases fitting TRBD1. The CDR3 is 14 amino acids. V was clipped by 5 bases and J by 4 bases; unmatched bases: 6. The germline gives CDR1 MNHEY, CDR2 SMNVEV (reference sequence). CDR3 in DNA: TGTGCCAGCAGTCTATACAGGGGGTCAGAGACCCAGTACTTC. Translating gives CASSLYRGSETQYF.

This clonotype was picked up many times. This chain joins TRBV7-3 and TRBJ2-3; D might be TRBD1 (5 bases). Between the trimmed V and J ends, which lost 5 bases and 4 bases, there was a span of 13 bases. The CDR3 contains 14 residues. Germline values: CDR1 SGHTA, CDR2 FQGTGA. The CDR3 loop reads CASSRAGLPDTQYF. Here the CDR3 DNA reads TGTGCCAGCAGCCGGGCAGGGCTCCCAGATACGCAGTATTTT. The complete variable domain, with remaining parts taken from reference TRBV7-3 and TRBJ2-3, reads GAGVSQTPSNKVTEKGKYVELRCDPISGHTALYWYRQSLGQGPEFLIYFQGTGAADDSGLPNDRFFAVRPEGSVSTLKIQRTERGDSAVYLCASSRAGLPDTQYFGPGTRLTVL.

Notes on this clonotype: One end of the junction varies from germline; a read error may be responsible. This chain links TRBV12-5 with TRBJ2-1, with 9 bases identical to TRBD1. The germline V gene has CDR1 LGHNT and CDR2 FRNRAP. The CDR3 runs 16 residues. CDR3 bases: TGTGTTAGTGGTTTAGGTCCTACAGGGGGCTTGAATGAGCAGTTCTTC. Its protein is CVSGLGPTGGLNEQFF.

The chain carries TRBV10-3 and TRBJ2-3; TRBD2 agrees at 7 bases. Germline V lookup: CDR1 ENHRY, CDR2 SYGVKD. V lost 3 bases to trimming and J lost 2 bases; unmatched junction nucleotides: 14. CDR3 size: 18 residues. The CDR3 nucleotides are TGTGCCATCAGTGACCTGGCGAACCTAGCGGATTCCACAGATACGCAGTATTTT. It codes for CAISDLANLADSTDTQYF.

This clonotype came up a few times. The CDR3 loop reads CASSLLGRRAHEQFF. CDR3 DNA sequence: TGTGCCAGCAGCTTACTAGGAAGGCGGGCCCATGAGCAGTTCTTC. The chain links TRBV11-1 to TRBJ2-1, with D possibly being TRBD2 (5 bases). V was clipped by 2 bases and J by 8 bases, with 16 bases between them. From germline, CDR1 is SGHAT and CDR2 FQDESV (reference sequence). This CDR3 has 15 residues.

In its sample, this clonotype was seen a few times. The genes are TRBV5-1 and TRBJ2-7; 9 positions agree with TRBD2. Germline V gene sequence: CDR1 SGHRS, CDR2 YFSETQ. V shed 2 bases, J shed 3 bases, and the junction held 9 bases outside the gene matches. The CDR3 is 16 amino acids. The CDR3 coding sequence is TGCGCCAGCAGCTTTGGGGCACGACTAGCGGTCTACGAGCAGTACTTC. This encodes CASSFGARLAVYEQYF.